This T cell receptor (beta chain) is drawn from a study of shared clonotypes between healthy human individuals. Study-level findings and limits: Among donors, sharing of clonotypes was expected to be affected by sequencing depth. Researchers found naive subsets generally carried larger estimated richness than memory subsets.

Researchers ran the assay at a deep level. Some clones are missing from TCRdb's copy, which holds only in-frame ones; the method was immunoSEQ multiplex PCR. The sample yields 2 million or so clones, about 95% seen once. As to this clone: Antigen unknown.

Germline loops: CDR1 SGDLS, CDR2 YYNGEE. The ends were cut back, 0 bases at V and 5 bases at J, with 15 bases in the middle. The CDR3 is 15 residues long. Selected positively for CCR7 and CD45RO-negative, naive CD8 cells excluded terminally differentiated effector memory CD45RA+ cells. The donors, all of them Caucasian adults, lived in Nashville, Tennessee. The origin of this receptor is a man younger than 35 in good health. V is TRBV9 and J is TRBJ2-7; perhaps TRBD1 as D (5 bases). The sequencing input was naive CD8+ T cells sorted from blood. The DNA of the CDR3 is TGTGCCAGCAGCGTAGTGGGGCAGAGTTCGGACGAGCAGTACTTC. It encodes CASSVVGQSSDEQYF. The full variable domain, completed using reference TRBV9 and TRBJ2-7, is DSGVTQTPKHLITATGQRVTLRCSPRSGDLSVYWYQQSLDQGLQFLIQYYNGEERAKGNILERFSAQQFPDLHSELNLSSLELGDSALYFCASSVVGQSSDEQYFGPGTRLTVT.